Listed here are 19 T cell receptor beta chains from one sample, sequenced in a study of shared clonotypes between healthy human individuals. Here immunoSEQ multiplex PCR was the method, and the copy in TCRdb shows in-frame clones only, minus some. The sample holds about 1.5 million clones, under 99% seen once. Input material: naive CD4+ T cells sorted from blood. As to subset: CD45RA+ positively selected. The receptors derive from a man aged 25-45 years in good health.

CDR3 in DNA: TGTGCCAGCAAGGGCAGGGGGCTGGACACCGGGGAGCTGTTTTTT. Translated: CASKGRGLDTGELFF. J is TRBJ2-2 and V is TRBV6-1; 8 nucleotides match TRBD1. This CDR3 contains 15 residues. CDR1 and CDR2 (germline): MNHNS, SASEGT. The ends lost 7 bases at V and 3 bases at J; junction bases unmatched: 7.

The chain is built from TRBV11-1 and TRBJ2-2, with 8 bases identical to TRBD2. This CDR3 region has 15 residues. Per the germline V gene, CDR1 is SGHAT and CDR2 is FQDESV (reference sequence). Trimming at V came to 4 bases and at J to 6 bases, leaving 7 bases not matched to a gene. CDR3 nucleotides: TGTGCCAGCAGCTGGAGGACTAGCTCTCCCGGGGAGCTGTTTTTT. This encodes CASSWRTSSPGELFF.

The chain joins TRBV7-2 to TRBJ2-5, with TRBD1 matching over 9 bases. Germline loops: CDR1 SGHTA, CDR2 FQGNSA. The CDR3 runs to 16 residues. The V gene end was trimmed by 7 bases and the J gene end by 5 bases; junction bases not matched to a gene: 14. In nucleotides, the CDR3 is TGTGCCAGCACCTCCGCCGGTACAGGGGGCTGGGAGACCCAGTACTTC. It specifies CASTSAGTGGWETQYF.

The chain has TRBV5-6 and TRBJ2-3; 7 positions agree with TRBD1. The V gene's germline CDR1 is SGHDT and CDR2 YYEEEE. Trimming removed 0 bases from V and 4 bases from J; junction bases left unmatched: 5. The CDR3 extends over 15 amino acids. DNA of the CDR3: TGTGCCAGCAGCTTGGGGGACAGAAAAGCAGATACGCAGTATTTT. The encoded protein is CASSLGDRKADTQYF.

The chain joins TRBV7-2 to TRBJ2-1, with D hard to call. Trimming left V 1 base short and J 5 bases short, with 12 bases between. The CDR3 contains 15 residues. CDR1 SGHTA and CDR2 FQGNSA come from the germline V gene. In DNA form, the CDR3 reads TGTGCCAGCAGCTTAGGAACCTCAAGGGACAATGAGCAGTTCTTC. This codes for CASSLGTSRDNEQFF.

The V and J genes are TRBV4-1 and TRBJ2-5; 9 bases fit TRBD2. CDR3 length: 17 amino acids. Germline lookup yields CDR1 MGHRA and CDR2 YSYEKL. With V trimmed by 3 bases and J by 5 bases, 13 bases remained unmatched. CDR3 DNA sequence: TGCGCCAGCAGCCAGATGGTTCTTAGCGGGAGAAGGGAGACCCAGTACTTC. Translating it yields CASSQMVLSGRRETQYF.

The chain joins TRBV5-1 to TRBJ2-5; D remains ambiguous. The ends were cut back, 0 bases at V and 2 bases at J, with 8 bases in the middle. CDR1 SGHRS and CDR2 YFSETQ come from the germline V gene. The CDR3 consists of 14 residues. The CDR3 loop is CASSLGMRQETQYF. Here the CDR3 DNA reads TGCGCCAGCAGCTTGGGTATGAGGCAAGAGACCCAGTACTTC.

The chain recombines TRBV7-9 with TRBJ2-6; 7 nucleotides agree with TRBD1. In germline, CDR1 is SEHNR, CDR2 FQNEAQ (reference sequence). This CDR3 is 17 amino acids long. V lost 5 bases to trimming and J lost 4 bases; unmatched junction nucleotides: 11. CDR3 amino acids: CASSQTGSIAGANVLTF. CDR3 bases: TGTGCCAGCAGCCAGACAGGGTCTATCGCCGGGGCCAACGTCCTGACTTTC.

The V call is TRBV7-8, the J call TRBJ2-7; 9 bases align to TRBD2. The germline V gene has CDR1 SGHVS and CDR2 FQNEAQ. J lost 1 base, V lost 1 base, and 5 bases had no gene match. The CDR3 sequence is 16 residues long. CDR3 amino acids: CASSLGGLASSYEQYF. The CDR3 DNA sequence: TGTGCCAGCAGCTTAGGGGGACTAGCTTCATCCTACGAGCAGTACTTC.

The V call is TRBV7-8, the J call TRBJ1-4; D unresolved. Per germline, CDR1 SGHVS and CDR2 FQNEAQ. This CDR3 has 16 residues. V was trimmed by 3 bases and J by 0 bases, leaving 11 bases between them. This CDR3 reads CASSFSSGATNEKLFF. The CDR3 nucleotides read TGTGCCAGCAGCTTTAGTAGTGGGGCAACTAATGAAAAACTGTTTTTT.

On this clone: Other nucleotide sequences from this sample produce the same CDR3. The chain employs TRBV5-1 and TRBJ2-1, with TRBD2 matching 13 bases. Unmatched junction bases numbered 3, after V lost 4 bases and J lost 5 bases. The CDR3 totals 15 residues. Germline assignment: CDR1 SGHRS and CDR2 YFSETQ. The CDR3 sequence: CASSPGLAGDNEQFF. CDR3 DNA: TGCGCCAGCAGCCCCGGACTAGCGGGAGACAATGAGCAGTTCTTC.

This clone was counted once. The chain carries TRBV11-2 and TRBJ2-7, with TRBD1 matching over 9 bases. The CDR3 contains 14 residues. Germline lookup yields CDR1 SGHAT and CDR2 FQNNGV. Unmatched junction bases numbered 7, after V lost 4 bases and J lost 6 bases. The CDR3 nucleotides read TGTGCCAGCAGCTCTGGGACAGGGATGCCCGAGCAGTACTTC. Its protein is CASSSGTGMPEQYF.

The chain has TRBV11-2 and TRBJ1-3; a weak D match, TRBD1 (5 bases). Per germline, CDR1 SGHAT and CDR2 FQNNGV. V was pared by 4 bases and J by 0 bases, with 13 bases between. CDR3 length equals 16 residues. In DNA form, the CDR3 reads TGTGCCAGCAGCTCAGGGAAGGTTTTCTCTGGAAACACCATATATTTT. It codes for CASSSGKVFSGNTIYF.

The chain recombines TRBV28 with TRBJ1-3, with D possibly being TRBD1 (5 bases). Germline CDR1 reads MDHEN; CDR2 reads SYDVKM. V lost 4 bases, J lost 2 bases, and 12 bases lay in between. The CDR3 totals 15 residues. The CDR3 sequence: CASSSRGAAGNTIYF. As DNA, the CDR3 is TGTGCCAGCAGTTCCCGTGGGGCAGCTGGAAACACCATATATTTT.

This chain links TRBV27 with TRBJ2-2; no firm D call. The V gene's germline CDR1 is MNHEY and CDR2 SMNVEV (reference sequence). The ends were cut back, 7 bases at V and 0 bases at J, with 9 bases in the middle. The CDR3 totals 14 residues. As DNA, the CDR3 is TGTGCCAGCACTCGGGCTACGAACACCGGGGAGCTGTTTTTT. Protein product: CASTRATNTGELFF.

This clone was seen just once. CDR3 nucleotide sequence: TGCGCCAGCAGCTCTGGACTAGCGGGAGGGGATAGCACAGATACGCAGTATTTT. Translation gives CASSSGLAGGDSTDTQYF. The chain links TRBV5-1 to TRBJ2-3; TRBD2 matches 15 bases. The V segment lost 3 bases and the J segment 0 bases; nucleotides outside the gene matches: 5. The CDR3 runs to 18 residues. The germline V gene encodes CDR1 SGHRS and CDR2 YFSETQ.

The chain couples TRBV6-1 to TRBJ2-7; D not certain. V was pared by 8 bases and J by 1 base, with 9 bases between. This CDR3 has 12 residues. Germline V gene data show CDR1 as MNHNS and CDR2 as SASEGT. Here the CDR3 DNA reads TGTGCCAGCCTGGGCCCGTCCTACGAGCAGTACTTC. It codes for CASLGPSYEQYF.

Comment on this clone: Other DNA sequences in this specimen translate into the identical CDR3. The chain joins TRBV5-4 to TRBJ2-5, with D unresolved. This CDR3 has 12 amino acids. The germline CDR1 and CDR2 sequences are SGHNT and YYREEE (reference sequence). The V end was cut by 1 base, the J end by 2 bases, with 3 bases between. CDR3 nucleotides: TGTGCCAGCAGCTTGCCTCAAGAGACCCAGTACTTC. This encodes CASSLPQETQYF.

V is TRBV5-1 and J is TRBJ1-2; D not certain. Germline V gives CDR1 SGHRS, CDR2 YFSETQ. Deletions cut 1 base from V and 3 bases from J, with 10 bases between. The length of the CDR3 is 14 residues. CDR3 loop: CASSLTWWDYGYTF. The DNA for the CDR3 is TGCGCCAGCAGCTTGACATGGTGGGACTATGGCTACACCTTC.